The 30 T cell receptor beta chains below all came from one sample that was sequenced in a study of OX40 agonist ivuxolimab in advanced cancers. Assay used: immunoSEQ multiplex PCR; TCRdb lists only in-frame clones, some missing. The sample records tens of thousands of clones, under 90% being singletons. This specimen was CD4+ or CD8+ T cells sorted from blood, taken in a trial of the OX40 agonist ivuxolimab. Receptor source: an adult with an advanced solid tumor such as melanoma, head and neck, liver or kidney cancer.

This rearrangement joins TRBV14 to TRBJ1-1, with D unclear. The V gene lost 0 bases and the J gene lost 4 bases, with 6 bases spanning the gap. The germline CDR1 and CDR2 sequences are SGHDN and FVKESK. CDR3 size: 13 residues. Here the CDR3 reads CASSQDFVTEAFF. The CDR3 DNA sequence: TGTGCCAGCAGCCAAGATTTTGTCACTGAAGCTTTCTTT.

The V gene is TRBV9, the J gene TRBJ2-5; D remains ambiguous. Germline V gene sequence: CDR1 SGDLS, CDR2 YYNGEE. There are 13 residues in the CDR3. V lost 0 bases to trimming and J lost 5 bases, with 8 bases between them. The CDR3 is CASSVASGETQYF. CDR3 DNA sequence: TGTGCCAGCAGCGTAGCTAGTGGTGAGACCCAGTACTTC. The full variable domain, rest sourced from reference TRBV9 and TRBJ2-5, is DSGVTQTPKHLITATGQRVTLRCSPRSGDLSVYWYQQSLDQGLQFLIQYYNGEERAKGNILERFSAQQFPDLHSELNLSSLELGDSALYFCASSVASGETQYFGPGTRLLVL.

This chain links TRBV6-5 with TRBJ2-2, with D possibly matching TRBD1 (5 bases). Deletions cut 5 bases from V and 7 bases from J, with 14 bases between. The CDR3 loop spans 14 amino acids. Germline V gene lookup returns CDR1 MNHEY and CDR2 SVGAGI. CDR3 loop: CASSLQEWGGELFF. The CDR3 nucleotides read TGTGCCAGCAGTCTACAGGAGTGGGGCGGGGAGCTGTTTTTT.

V gene TRBV25-1 combines with J gene TRBJ2-2; either TRBD1 or TRBD2 may fit D (5 bases each). The germline V and J ends were trimmed by 7 bases and 1 base, with 10 bases remaining between them. Looked up from germline, CDR1 is MGHDK and CDR2 is SYGVNS. The CDR3 spans 14 residues. CDR3 residues: CASNRGENTGELFF. DNA of the CDR3: TGTGCCAGCAACCGAGGGGAGAACACCGGGGAGCTGTTTTTT.

The V and J genes are TRBV6-1 and TRBJ1-1; D not certain. With 0 bases removed from V and 6 bases from J, the gap between germline ends came to 5 bases. This CDR3 comprises 12 residues. Germline V gives CDR1 MNHNS, CDR2 SASEGT. In DNA form, the CDR3 reads TGTGCCAGCAGTGAAGCGGGCCCTGAAGCTTTCTTT. This gives the protein CASSEAGPEAFF.

The chain recombines TRBV29-1 with TRBJ1-4; D perhaps matches TRBD1 (5 bases). Germline loops: CDR1 SQVTM, CDR2 ANQGSEA. The CDR3 is 13 amino acids. V lost 7 bases to trimming and J lost 10 bases, with 19 bases between them. CDR3 sequence (DNA): TGCAGCGGGACCTCCGGGCAGGGAGGAAAACTGTTTTTT. Amino acids: CSGTSGQGGKLFF.

Worth noting for this clone: Distinct nucleotide sequences in the sample also encode this CDR3. V is TRBV30 and J is TRBJ1-1, with no clear D. CDR1 and CDR2 from the germline V gene are GTSNPN and SVGIG (reference sequence). With 2 bases removed from V and 7 bases from J, the gap between germline ends came to 8 bases. The CDR3 is 11 residues long. The CDR3 loop reads CAWSPTREAFF. As DNA, the CDR3 is TGTGCCTGGAGTCCGACCCGTGAAGCTTTCTTT.

The chain combines TRBV2 with TRBJ2-5; D ambiguous. The end of the DNA fits TRBJ2-7 better, so the J call may be wrong. The CDR3 loop spans 11 amino acids. Germline lookup yields CDR1 SNHLY and CDR2 FYNNEI. Written as DNA, the CDR3 is TGTGCCAGCAGTGAAGCTGCCGAGCAGTACTTC. Residues: CASSEAAEQYF.

V usage is TRBV6-5 and J usage is TRBJ1-4; TRBD1 might be the D (6 bases). CDR1 is MNHEY and CDR2 is SVGAGI in the germline V gene. CDR3 length equals 15 residues. Deletions cut 2 bases from V and 7 bases from J, with 14 bases between. DNA of the CDR3: TGTGCCAGCAGTTACGGGGACGGGGGCGGTGAAAAACTGTTTTTT. Residues: CASSYGDGGGEKLFF.

The chain links TRBV19 to TRBJ2-5, with D uncertain. Trimming removed 1 base from V and 7 bases from J, with 13 bases in between. Germline lookup yields CDR1 LNHDA and CDR2 SQIVND (reference sequence). The CDR3 is made up of 14 amino acids. The CDR3 is CASSIGIAKGTQYF. The CDR3 nucleotides read TGTGCCAGTAGTATAGGCATTGCCAAGGGGACCCAGTACTTC.

V usage is TRBV18 and J usage is TRBJ1-2, with TRBD1 as a possible D gene (5 bases). V lost 5 bases and J lost 3, with 22 bases in between. The CDR3 is made up of 17 amino acids. Germline CDR1 and CDR2: KGHSH and LQKENI. CDR3: CASSSEGRPLGYYGYTF. CDR3 DNA sequence: TGTGCCAGCTCATCGGAGGGACGTCCCCTCGGGTACTATGGCTACACCTTC.

This chain joins TRBV18 and TRBJ1-3; 8 bases are a match to TRBD1. The junction had 14 bases not matched to a gene; V was cut back by 3 bases and J by 4 bases. The CDR3 is 18 residues long. Germline assignment: CDR1 KGHSH and CDR2 LQKENI. The CDR3 DNA is TGTGCCAGCTCACCCTTCGGTACGGCCAGGGGGCAAGGAAACACCATATATTTT. This sequence encodes CASSPFGTARGQGNTIYF.

The V gene is TRBV5-1, the J gene TRBJ1-3, with D perhaps matching TRBD1 (5 bases). Trimming shortened V by 4 bases and J by 0 bases, and 11 bases separated the two germline ends. The germline CDR1 and CDR2 sequences are SGHRS and YFSETQ. This CDR3 is 15 amino acids long. The CDR3 DNA sequence: TGCGCCAGCAGCCCCCTCGGGGGCTCTGGAAACACCATATATTTT. This encodes CASSPLGGSGNTIYF.

This sequence joins TRBV5-1 and TRBJ2-4, with 11 bases lining up with TRBD2. Trimming took 0 bases from V and 1 from J; bases not matched to a gene: 9. The CDR3 runs 19 residues. The germline V gene encodes CDR1 SGHRS and CDR2 YFSETQ. The CDR3, as DNA: TGCGCCAGCAGCTTGGAGGCTAGCGGGAGGCCCCCTGCCAAAAACATTCAGTACTTC. It is translated as CASSLEASGRPPAKNIQYF.

The chain carries TRBV7-9 and TRBJ2-3, with 13 bases identical to TRBD2. V lost 1 base to trimming and J lost 6 bases; unmatched junction nucleotides: 4. Germline V gives CDR1 SEHNR, CDR2 FQNEAQ (reference sequence). The CDR3 extends over 16 amino acids. CDR3 region: CASSLGGTSGIDTQYF. The CDR3 DNA sequence: TGTGCCAGCAGCTTAGGAGGGACTAGCGGGATCGATACGCAGTATTTT.

CDR3 DNA sequence: TGTGCCAGCAGCTTGGGGGGCGGAGCCGTCTCTGGAAACACCATATATTTT. Protein: CASSLGGGAVSGNTIYF. This sequence joins TRBV7-6 and TRBJ1-3, with D maybe TRBD1 (6 bases). V was cut by 3 bases and J by 0 bases, with 15 bases left in between. The germline V gene encodes CDR1 SGHVS and CDR2 FNYEAQ. CDR3 length: 17 amino acids.

The genes are TRBV29-1 and TRBJ2-3; TRBD1 aligns across 8 bases. There are 23 residues in the CDR3. CDR1 and CDR2 from the germline V gene are SQVTM and ANQGSEA. V was clipped by 1 base and J by 6 bases; unmatched bases: 33. The DNA of the CDR3 is TGCAGCGTTGAAGTCTGGTCGGTCCCGGGACAGGCCGTAACGTTGTCGGCACACGATACGCAGTATTTT. Amino acids: CSVEVWSVPGQAVTLSAHDTQYF.

The V gene is TRBV25-1, the J gene TRBJ2-3, with TRBD1 matching 7 bases. Trimming took 1 base from V and 2 from J; bases not matched to a gene: 6. The CDR3 length is 16 residues. Germline V gives CDR1 MGHDK, CDR2 SYGVNS. The CDR3 region is CASSEFTGADTDTQYF. In DNA, the CDR3 is TGTGCCAGCAGTGAATTTACAGGGGCCGACACAGATACGCAGTATTTT.

This chain links TRBV7-9 with TRBJ1-4, with a possible D match to TRBD1 (5 bases). V lost 4 bases to trimming and J lost 14 bases, with 17 bases between them. The CDR3 spans 13 residues. Germline values: CDR1 SEHNR, CDR2 FQNEAQ (reference sequence). CDR3 coding DNA: TGTGCCAGCAGCTCCCCGGGGCAGGGACGCCTGTTTTTT. Amino acid sequence: CASSSPGQGRLFF.

This chain uses TRBV7-2 with TRBJ2-7, with 7 bases aligning to TRBD1. In germline, CDR1 is SGHTA, CDR2 FQGNSA. V gave up 5 bases and J gave up 6 bases; unmatched junction bases: 4. CDR3 length: 12 amino acids. The CDR3 loop is CASSPTGFEQYF. The CDR3 DNA reads as TGTGCCAGCAGCCCGACAGGGTTCGAGCAGTACTTC.

This chain uses TRBV18 with TRBJ2-5; D uncertain. The J call may be incorrect, as the DNA end agrees better with TRBJ2-7. Germline CDR1 and CDR2: KGHSH and LQKENI. The CDR3 extends over 12 amino acids. This CDR3 is CASSLEVHEQYF. CDR3 nucleotides: TGTGCCAGCTCACTAGAGGTCCACGAGCAGTACTTC.

The chain carries TRBV27 and TRBJ2-1; 13 nucleotides line up with TRBD2. The CDR3 sequence is 16 residues long. J gave up 9 bases and V 2 bases, and 7 bases lay outside the gene matches. CDR1 is MNHEY and CDR2 is SMNVEV in the germline V gene (reference sequence). The CDR3 reads CASSLTTSGGAAEQFF. The CDR3 DNA is TGTGCCAGCAGTTTAACCACTAGCGGGGGGGCAGCTGAGCAGTTCTTC.

V is TRBV27 and J is TRBJ2-2; 11 bases are shared with TRBD1. CDR3 length: 16 residues. Germline loops: CDR1 MNHEY, CDR2 SMNVEV (reference sequence). Trimming removed 3 bases from V and 4 bases from J; junction bases left unmatched: 4. The CDR3: CASSFVGQGGTGELFF. For the CDR3, the DNA is TGTGCCAGCAGTTTTGTGGGACAGGGGGGCACCGGGGAGCTGTTTTTT.

V is TRBV19 and J is TRBJ1-4; D possibly corresponds to TRBD1 (6 bases). The ends were cut back, 7 bases at V and 5 bases at J, with 14 bases in the middle. CDR1 is LNHDA and CDR2 is SQIVND in the germline V gene (reference sequence). The CDR3 runs 14 residues. Here the CDR3 DNA reads TGTGCCAGTAATCCTCTGGGGGCGAATGAAAAACTGTTTTTT. Protein: CASNPLGANEKLFF.

In its sample, this clone was seen a few times. The chain links TRBV11-2 to TRBJ1-2, with D uncertain. Trimming shortened V by 3 bases and J by 1 base, and 6 bases separated the two germline ends. The CDR3 has 13 residues. Germline V CDR1 and CDR2: SGHAT, FQNNGV. The CDR3 region has the DNA TGTGCCAGCAGCTTCAAGGGTAACTATGGCTACACCTTC. Protein: CASSFKGNYGYTF.

The V call is TRBV2, the J call TRBJ1-6, with a possible D match to TRBD1 (5 bases). Germline V lookup: CDR1 SNHLY, CDR2 FYNNEI. The CDR3 length is 15 residues. V gave up 6 bases and J gave up 11 bases, with 20 bases separating them. This chain's CDR3 is CASRDEGALNPPLHF. Here the CDR3 DNA reads TGTGCCAGCAGAGACGAAGGGGCCCTAAACCCACCCCTCCACTTT.

The genes are TRBV18 and TRBJ1-1; tentative D call: TRBD1 (5 bases). Between the trimmed V and J ends, which lost 2 bases and 5 bases, there was a span of 9 bases. The CDR3 is 13 amino acids. From germline, CDR1 is KGHSH and CDR2 LQKENI. CDR3 sequence: CASSPTRETEAFF. DNA of the CDR3: TGTGCCAGCTCACCAACCAGGGAAACTGAAGCTTTCTTT.

The rearrangement uses TRBV28 and TRBJ1-2; D might be TRBD1 (5 bases). The CDR3 loop spans 13 amino acids. Germline CDR1 and CDR2: MDHEN and SYDVKM. V lost 6 bases to trimming and J lost 0 bases, with 8 bases between them. This CDR3 is CASRRDPNYGYTF. DNA for the CDR3: TGTGCCAGCAGACGGGACCCTAACTATGGCTACACCTTC.

The V and J genes are TRBV28 and TRBJ1-6; D ambiguous. This CDR3 is built from 13 residues. The ends were cut back, 8 bases at V and 8 bases at J, with 13 bases in the middle. Looked up from germline, CDR1 is MDHEN and CDR2 is SYDVKM. CDR3 in amino acids: CASGTTDYSPLHF. The CDR3 DNA reads TGTGCCAGCGGTACAACGGACTATTCACCCCTCCACTTT.

This clone has just a few counts. The genes are TRBV30 and TRBJ1-1, with a possible D match to TRBD1 (5 bases). V lost 4 bases and J lost 4, with 10 bases in between. Germline-derived CDR1 and CDR2 are GTSNPN and SVGIG (reference sequence). This CDR3 is built from 12 residues. Here the CDR3 DNA reads TGTGCCTGGAAAAGGGGCGGCACTGAAGCTTTCTTT. It specifies CAWKRGGTEAFF.